The text below deals with one TCR beta chain. Its matching antigen is unknown. Between days 9 and 10 of culture, CD4+ T cells were separated out. This sample is drawn from a study of vaccination effects on CD4 cells after COVID-19. Background on the study: Cultures used approximately 2 million PBMC per well, approximately 9.7 IU/ml IL-2 and roughly 10 ug/ml peptides.

Generated by immunoSEQ multiplex PCR, the TCRdb table keeps only in-frame clones and is missing some. Found here are over 45,000 clones, 65% to 80% of them singletons; the top ten hold less than 4%. Study-wide results and caveats: No early post-infection timepoints were available in the study, which also included few convalescent patients.

CDR3 length: 13 amino acids. CDR1 and CDR2 (germline): KGHDR, SFDVKD. Trimming left V 1 base short and J 7 bases short, with 8 bases between. The chain links TRBV24-1 to TRBJ2-3; D uncertain. The sample consisted of CD4+ T cells from PBMCs cultured without peptide, taken before COVID-19 vaccination. The TCR sequence derives from a human donor who received a COVID-19 vaccine. The CDR3 coding sequence is TGTGCCACCAGTGATTTAAAGGGAAATACGCAGTATTTT. Amino acids: CATSDLKGNTQYF.